This TCR beta chain was sequenced for a study of cytomegalovirus exposure and HLA in healthy donors. On this clone: Its antigen is currently unknown.

General study results and limits: Associated with cytomegalovirus, according to the listing, were 170 or so TCR beta chains.

Amplification used 60 Vbeta primers and 13 Jbeta primers. Profiling relied on immunoSEQ multiplex PCR, and the TCRdb table lists in-frame clones only, not all of them. The table includes 150,000 to 200,000 clones, approximately 80% detected once. The V end was cut by 6 bases, the J end by 6 bases, with 27 bases between. CDR3 length: 18 residues. CDR1 and CDR2 (germline): LNHDA, SQIVND (reference sequence). Sample: PBMCs. This TCR came from a woman aged 25 to 39 in good health and CMV-seropositive. This sequence joins TRBV19 and TRBJ1-5; perhaps TRBD1 as D (6 bases). CDR3 nucleotide sequence: TGTGCCAGTAGCCGGGACAAAAGGTCGCCGGTAAAGTTTCAGCCCCAGCATTTT. This codes for CASSRDKRSPVKFQPQHF.